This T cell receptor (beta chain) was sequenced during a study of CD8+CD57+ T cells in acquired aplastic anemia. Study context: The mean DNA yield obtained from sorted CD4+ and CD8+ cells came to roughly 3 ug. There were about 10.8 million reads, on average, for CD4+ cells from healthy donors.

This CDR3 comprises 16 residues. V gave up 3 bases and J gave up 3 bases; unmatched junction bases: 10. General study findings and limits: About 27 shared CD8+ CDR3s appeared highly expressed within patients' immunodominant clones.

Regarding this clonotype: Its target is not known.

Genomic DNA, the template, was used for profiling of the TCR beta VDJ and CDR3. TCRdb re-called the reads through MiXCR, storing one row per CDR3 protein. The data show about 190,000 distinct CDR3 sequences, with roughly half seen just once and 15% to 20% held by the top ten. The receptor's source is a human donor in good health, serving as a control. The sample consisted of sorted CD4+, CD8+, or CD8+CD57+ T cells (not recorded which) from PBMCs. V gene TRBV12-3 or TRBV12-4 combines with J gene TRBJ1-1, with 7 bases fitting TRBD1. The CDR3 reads CASSLAGGKEDTEAFF. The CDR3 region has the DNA TGTGCCAGCAGTTTGGCAGGGGGAAAGGAGGACACTGAAGCTTTCTTT.